The rows below give T cell receptor beta chains drawn from one sample of a study of T-cell memory formation after mild COVID-19. MiXCR, applied by TCRdb to the 5' RACE reads, yields one record per CDR3 protein. The data show under 300,000 distinct CDR3 sequences, approximately 16% seen once. Source material: PBMCs or a T cell subset sorted from them (not recorded which). These receptors all stem from a man aged 18 to 29 who had mild COVID-19 (a few samples of this study predate the infection). Cell type and time point are not known. The CDR3 runs from the conserved cysteine through the conserved F or W. The D gene is left open where the match is weak. Size values are once, few and many counts, or a class for expanded clones, and some rows have none.

v_gene	len	abundance	j_gene	d_gene	CDR3aa	CDR3nt
TRBV11-2	16	NA	TRBJ1-5	TRBD1	CASSVNTGGGNQPQHF	TGTGCCAGCAGCGTCAACACAGGGGGCGGCAATCAGCCCCAGCATTTT
TRBV7-3	13	few	TRBJ2-2	NA	CATSPGNTGELFF	TGTGCCACCTCGCCGGGAAACACCGGGGAGCTGTTTTTT
TRBV24-1	15	NA	TRBJ2-1	NA	CATSDESTSYNEQFF	TGTGCCACCAGTGATGAATCTACCTCCTACAATGAGCAGTTCTTC
TRBV7-3	15	few	TRBJ2-1	TRBD2	CASSAASGGAHEQFF	TGTGCCAGCAGCGCCGCTAGCGGGGGGGCCCATGAGCAGTTCTTC
TRBV28	14	few	TRBJ2-5	NA	CASSTTGGQETQYF	TGTGCCAGCAGTACGACCGGGGGCCAAGAGACCCAGTACTTC
TRBV7-9	10	few	TRBJ2-3	NA	CASSLGTQYF	TGTGCCAGCAGCTTAGGTACGCAGTATTTT
TRBV18	14	NA	TRBJ1-5	NA	CASSPRGGSQPQHF	TGTGCCAGCTCACCAAGGGGGGGTTCACAGCCCCAGCATTTT
TRBV18	14	NA	TRBJ1-1	TRBD1	CASSRGQGPFEAFF	TGTGCCAGCTCACGTGGACAGGGGCCATTTGAAGCTTTCTTT
TRBV24-1	13	NA	TRBJ1-5	NA	CATSDLPGQPQHF	TGTGCCACCAGTGATCTACCCGGACAGCCCCAGCATTTT
TRBV24-1	14	NA	TRBJ2-7	NA	CAAREQGIPYEQYF	TGTGCCGCGAGGGAGCAGGGGATTCCCTACGAGCAGTACTTC
TRBV23-1	17	NA	TRBJ2-2	TRBD2	CASSQSTWGGSTGELFF	TGCGCCAGCAGTCAATCGACTTGGGGGGGGAGCACCGGGGAGCTGTTTTTT
TRBV7-2	16	NA	TRBJ2-2	NA	CASSPSWTLNTGELFF	TGTGCCAGCAGCCCCTCCTGGACCCTGAACACCGGGGAGCTGTTTTTT
TRBV7-9	13	NA	TRBJ1-2	TRBD1	CASSRQGSSGYTF	TGTGCCAGCAGCCGACAGGGGAGTAGCGGCTACACCTTC
TRBV6-2/TRBV6-3	15	few	TRBJ2-2	TRBD1	CASSPPGGYTGELFF	TGTGCCAGCAGCCCCCCAGGGGGCTATACCGGGGAGCTGTTTTTT
TRBV5-1	15	NA	TRBJ2-5	TRBD2	CASSSLAGAQETQYF	TGCGCCAGCAGCTCACTAGCGGGTGCCCAAGAGACCCAGTACTTC